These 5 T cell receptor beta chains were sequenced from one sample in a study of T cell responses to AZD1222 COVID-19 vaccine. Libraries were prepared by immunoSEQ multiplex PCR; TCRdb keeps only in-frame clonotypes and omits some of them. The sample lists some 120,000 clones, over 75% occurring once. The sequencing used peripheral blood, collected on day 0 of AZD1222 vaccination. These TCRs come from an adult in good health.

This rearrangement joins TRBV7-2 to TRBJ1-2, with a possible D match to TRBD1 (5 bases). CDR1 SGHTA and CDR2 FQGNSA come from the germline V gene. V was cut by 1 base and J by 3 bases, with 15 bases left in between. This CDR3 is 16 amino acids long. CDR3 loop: CASSLGVQGIDYGYTF. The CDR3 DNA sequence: TGTGCCAGCAGCTTAGGGGTGCAGGGAATTGACTATGGCTACACCTTC.

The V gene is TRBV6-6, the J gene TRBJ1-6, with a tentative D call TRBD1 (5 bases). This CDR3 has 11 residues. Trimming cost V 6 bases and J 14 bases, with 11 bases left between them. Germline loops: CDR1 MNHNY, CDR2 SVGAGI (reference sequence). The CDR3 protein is CASSQGESLHF. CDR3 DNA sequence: TGTGCCAGCAGCCAAGGGGAATCCCTCCACTTT.

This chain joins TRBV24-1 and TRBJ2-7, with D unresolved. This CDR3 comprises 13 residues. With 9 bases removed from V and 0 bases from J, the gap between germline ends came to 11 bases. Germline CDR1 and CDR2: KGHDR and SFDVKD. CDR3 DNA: TGTGCCACCCAAGACGGAAGCTCCTACGAGCAGTACTTC. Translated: CATQDGSSYEQYF.

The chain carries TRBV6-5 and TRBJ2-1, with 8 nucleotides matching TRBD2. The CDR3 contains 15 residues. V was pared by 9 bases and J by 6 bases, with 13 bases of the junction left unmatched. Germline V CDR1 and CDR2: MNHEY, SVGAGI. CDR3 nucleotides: TGTGCCAGTCTCGGAGGTGGCGGGAGGCGCAATGAGCAGTTCTTC. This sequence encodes CASLGGGGRRNEQFF.

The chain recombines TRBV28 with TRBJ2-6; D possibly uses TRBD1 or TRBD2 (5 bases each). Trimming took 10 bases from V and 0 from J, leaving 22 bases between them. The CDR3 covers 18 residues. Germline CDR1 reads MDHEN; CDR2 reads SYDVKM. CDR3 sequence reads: CATRTGQADLSGANVLTF. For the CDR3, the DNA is TGTGCCACTCGAACGGGGCAGGCGGACCTCTCTGGGGCCAACGTCCTGACTTTC.